The TCR beta chain under discussion was sequenced for a study of blood T cell repertoires in COVID-19 (dated by TCRdb to 2018 to 2021). At the level of the whole study: Collaborator samples came from the United States, Italy and Spain and covered acute and convalescent phases of COVID-19. Where HLA class I and class II types were available, the types were taken from metadata supplied by the sample provider, not from assay-based typing. A freely available public database, intended as a resource for researchers studying the immune response to SARS-CoV-2, is where the repertoires were released. The material from the prospective study consisted of cDNA or gDNA derived from T cells, B-cell-depleted T cells, or PBMCs. The samples were drawn from two sources: the first 160 participants of the ongoing ImmuneRACE study, and 1,254 subjects contributed by 6 global collaborators. Deeply sampled blood TCRbeta repertoires from subjects exposed to, actively infected with, or recovered from COVID-19 were included in the dataset. The sample metadata nearly always contained a de-identified subject ID, COVID-19 status, age in years and sex. The paper's findings and limits, for the study overall: The quantity of clinical and demographic metadata differed by source and by participant and was supplied without curation.

The immunoSEQ Assay, a bias-controlled multiplex PCR, was used to amplify TCRbeta CDR3 regions from genomic DNA. The published analysis was carried out like this. Nucleated cell counts per sample were estimated from amplification of reference gene primers within the assay. Sequence reads were collapsed and filtered to measure the absolute abundance of every unique TCRbeta CDR3 rearrangement. For each sample, productive Simpson clonality was calculated as the square root of Simpson's diversity index across productive rearrangements. TCRdb carries this immuneACCESS record with in-frame sequences only. Its versions omit some clonotypes, under half of them owing to an unresolved V gene in the studies checked, with the rest unexplained. That table furnishes V, J and clone size, whereas the DNA furnished D and trimming. The sample contains about 250,000 clones, around 87% of them found a single time. Of the sample, 2.4% falls within the top ten clones.

Enrolling through a virtual design, the prospective study's participants ranged in age from roughly 18 to 89 years and lived across roughly 23 United States geographic areas. In the prospective study, cohorts were assigned on the basis of participant-reported clinical history obtained from a screening survey and a study questionnaire. Recovered participants in ImmuneRACE Cohort 3 were defined by two consecutive negative NP/OP PCR tests, clearance by a healthcare professional, or resolution of symptoms. Each participant in the prospective study had whole blood, serum and a nasopharyngeal or oropharyngeal swab collected by mobile phlebotomists. Participants in the prospective study had the option to provide additional blood draws and questionnaires over a 2-month period. Blood samples from the prospective study were shipped frozen or at room temperature prior to DNA extraction. The germline V gene provides CDR1 MDHEN and CDR2 SYDVKM. V lost 1 base and J lost 3 bases; the stretch between them is 13 bases long. The cysteine opens and the phenylalanine closes a CDR3 of 16 amino acids. Only the CDR3 DNA is retained, 48 bases long and in frame from the first base.

Notes on this clone: Its antigen is unknown. No much larger clone exists at a distance of one base, and base qualities are not known.

The material sequenced was PBMCs or T cells enriched from blood (not recorded which). The rearranged segments are TRBV28 and TRBJ1-5, with a tentative D gene TRBD1 over 5 matching bases. The clonotype was recovered from a woman in her late teens or twenties who had recovered from COVID-19. The DNA sequence is as follows: TGTGCCAGCAGTTTATACGTCGGGGGTCCCAATCAGCCCCAGCATTTT. It encodes CASSLYVGGPNQPQHF.